This entry features one TCR beta chain sequence. In this sample, this clone turned up a few times. It has no known antigen specificity. Base quality data are lacking; no much larger clone is found one base away. This record comes from a study of blood T cell repertoires in COVID-19 (dated by TCRdb to about 2020). General notes on the study: Collaborator samples came from the United States, Italy and Spain and covered acute and convalescent phases of COVID-19. The material from the prospective study consisted of cDNA or gDNA derived from T cells, B-cell-depleted T cells, or PBMCs. The repertoires were released in a freely available public database intended as a resource for research on the immune response to SARS-CoV-2. Where available, HLA class I and class II types were obtained from metadata supplied by the sample provider rather than from assay-based typing. Samples came from the ongoing ImmuneRACE study (first 160 participants) plus 1,254 subjects from 6 global collaborators. Sample metadata almost always included a de-identified subject ID, COVID-19 status, age in years and sex. The dataset comprised deeply sampled blood TCRbeta repertoires from subjects exposed to, actively infected with, or recovered from COVID-19. Study-level results and caveats: The amount of clinical and demographic metadata varied by source and participant and was provided uncurated.

TCRbeta CDR3 regions were amplified from genomic DNA by means of the immunoSEQ Assay, a bias-controlled multiplex PCR. The study's own analysis went as follows. The number of nucleated cells in each sample was estimated by amplification of reference gene primers within the assay. To quantify the absolute abundance of each unique TCRbeta CDR3 rearrangement, sequence reads were collapsed and filtered. For each sample, productive Simpson clonality was calculated as the square root of Simpson's diversity index across productive rearrangements. TCRdb took over this immuneACCESS table, retaining in-frame rearrangements with V and J assigned. Such tables are incomplete; in checked studies, under half of the missing clones stem from an unresolved V gene, and the remainder is unexplained. V and J calls and clone size come straight from that table; D and trimming were deduced from the DNA. The sample data list 55,000 to 75,000 clones, and about 82% of these were observed just once. The ten largest clones take up almost 10% of the sample.

Each collaborating institution followed its own protocols to collect whole blood in K2EDTA tubes. For TCRbeta analysis, collaborators shipped samples in one of three forms: frozen whole blood, isolated PBMCs, or DNA extracted from either of those sample types. Material: peripheral blood. The TCR sequence derives from a human donor in a cohort sampled during active COVID-19.

CDR3 reads: CASNRQVGSYEQYF. The nucleotide sequence is given as TGCGCCAGCAATCGGCAGGTAGGCTCCTACGAGCAGTACTTC. The rearranged chain carries TRBV23-1 and TRBJ2-7, with the identity of the D gene unclear. TRBV23-1 is an open reading frame whose function is uncertain. Measured from the cysteine to the phenylalanine, the CDR3 is 14 residues long. Of the read, only the CDR3 DNA is kept; its 42 bases are in frame from base 1. V loses 7 bases of germline sequence and J loses 0 bases, and the interval between the two ends is 13 bases.